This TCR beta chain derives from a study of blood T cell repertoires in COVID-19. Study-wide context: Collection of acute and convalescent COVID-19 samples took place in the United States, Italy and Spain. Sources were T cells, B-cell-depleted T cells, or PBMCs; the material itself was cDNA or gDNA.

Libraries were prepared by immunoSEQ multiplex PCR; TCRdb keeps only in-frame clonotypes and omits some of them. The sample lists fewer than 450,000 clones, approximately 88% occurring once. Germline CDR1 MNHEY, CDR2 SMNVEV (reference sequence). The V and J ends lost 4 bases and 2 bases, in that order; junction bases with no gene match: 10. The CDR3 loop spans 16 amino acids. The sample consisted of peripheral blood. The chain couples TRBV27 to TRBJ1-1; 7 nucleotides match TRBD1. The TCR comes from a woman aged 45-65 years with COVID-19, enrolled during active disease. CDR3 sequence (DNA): TGTGCCAGCAGTTCTACAGGGGCCTTACTAAACACTGAAGCTTTCTTT. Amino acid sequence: CASSSTGALLNTEAFF.